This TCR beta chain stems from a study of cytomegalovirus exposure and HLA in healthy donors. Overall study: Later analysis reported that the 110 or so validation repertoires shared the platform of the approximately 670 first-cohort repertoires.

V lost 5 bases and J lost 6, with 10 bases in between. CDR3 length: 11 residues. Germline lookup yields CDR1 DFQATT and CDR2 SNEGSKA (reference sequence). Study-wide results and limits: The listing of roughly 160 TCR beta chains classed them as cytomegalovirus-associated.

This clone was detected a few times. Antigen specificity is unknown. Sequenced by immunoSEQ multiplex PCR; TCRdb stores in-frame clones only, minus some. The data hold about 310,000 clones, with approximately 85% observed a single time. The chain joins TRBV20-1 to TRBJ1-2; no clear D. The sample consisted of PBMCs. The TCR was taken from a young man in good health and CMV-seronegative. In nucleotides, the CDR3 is TGCAGTGCTCAAACCCTAGATGGCTACACCTTC. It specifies CSAQTLDGYTF.